The 26 T cell receptor beta chains reported below all come from one sample, sequenced in a study of cytomegalovirus exposure and HLA in healthy donors (TCRdb year 2017). The library was produced with the immunoSEQ multiplex PCR assay. For the multiplex PCR, a mixture combining 60 forward primers for TCR Vbeta segments and 13 reverse primers for TCR Jbeta segments was used. In its TCRdb copy, this immuneACCESS table keeps in-frame sequences only and misses some clones. Where compared with another copy, unresolved V genes explain less than half of these, and the others have no known cause. The table for this sample shows some 200,000 clones. The top ten clones comprise 0.7% to 0.8% of the sample. Specimen: PBMCs. The receptors derive from a boy younger than 18 in good health and CMV-seronegative.

V gene TRBV30 combines with J gene TRBJ1-1; a possible D gene is TRBD1 (5 bases). The ends were cut back, 4 bases at V and 8 bases at J, with 17 bases in the middle. CDR3 size: 13 residues. CDR1 is GTSNPN and CDR2 is SVGIG in the germline V gene (reference sequence). The CDR3: CAWTRTGGVEAFF. As DNA, the CDR3 is TGTGCCTGGACCAGAACCGGGGGAGTCGAAGCTTTCTTT.

The chain recombines TRBV5-4 with TRBJ1-2, with 9 bases matching TRBD1. The J segment lost 7 bases and the V segment lost 3 bases, leaving 10 bases of the junction unmatched. The CDR3 covers 15 residues. CDR1 is SGHNT, CDR2 YYREEE, per germline (reference sequence). CDR3 protein: CASSSLRDRVRGYTF. CDR3 in DNA: TGTGCCAGCAGCTCCCTTAGGGACAGGGTGCGTGGCTACACCTTC.

The V call is TRBV5-1, the J call TRBJ2-5; 7 bases line up with TRBD2. Germline V gene lookup returns CDR1 SGHRS and CDR2 YFSETQ. The V and J ends lost 0 bases and 5 bases, in that order; junction bases with no gene match: 7. The CDR3 totals 15 residues. CDR3 sequence (DNA): TGCGCCAGCAGCTTGGGAGGACTAGGGGTTGAGACCCAGTACTTC. Translated, it gives CASSLGGLGVETQYF.

V is TRBV18 and J is TRBJ2-6; 7 bases are shared with TRBD1. V shed 3 bases and J 1 base; nucleotides not matched to a gene: 6. The CDR3 sequence is 17 residues long. The germline CDR1 and CDR2 sequences are KGHSH and LQKENI. The CDR3 sequence is CASSPRQGESGANVLTF. The DNA for the CDR3 is TGTGCCAGCTCACCTAGACAGGGTGAATCTGGGGCCAACGTCCTGACTTTC. Full variable domain (rest looked up from reference TRBV18 and TRBJ2-6): NAGVMQNPRHLVRRRGQEARLRCSPMKGHSHVYWYRQLPEEGLKFMVYLQKENIIDESGMPKERFSAEFPKEGPSILRIQQVVRGDSAAYFCASSPRQGESGANVLTFGAGSRLTVL.

The V and J genes are TRBV28 and TRBJ2-3; a weak D match, TRBD1 (6 bases). V gave up 4 bases and J gave up 3 bases, with 20 bases separating them. This CDR3 region has 17 residues. Germline-derived CDR1 and CDR2 are MDHEN and SYDVKM. The CDR3 loop reads CASSSTPQGMKTDTQYF. The CDR3 region has the DNA TGTGCCAGCAGTTCAACACCCCAGGGGATGAAGACAGATACGCAGTATTTT.

The rearrangement links TRBV29-1 to TRBJ1-2; 8 nucleotides align to TRBD1. Germline V gene data show CDR1 as SQVTM and CDR2 as ANQGSEA. CDR3 size: 13 residues. Trimming took 3 bases from V and 8 from J; bases not matched to a gene: 8. For the CDR3, the DNA is TGCAGCGTTGACCCGACAGGGGCGGAGGGCTACACCTTC. Translating it yields CSVDPTGAEGYTF.

The CDR3: CASSPDRSYNEQFF. The DNA for the CDR3 is TGTGCCAGCAGCCCGGACAGGTCCTACAATGAGCAGTTCTTC. The chain uses TRBV2 and TRBJ2-1, with 7 bases that match TRBD1. In germline, CDR1 is SNHLY, CDR2 FYNNEI. Unmatched junction bases numbered 3, after V lost 6 bases and J lost 1 base. The CDR3 totals 14 residues.

J is TRBJ1-6 and V is TRBV5-6; D not certain. V gave up 2 bases and J gave up 3 bases, with 9 bases separating them. The germline V gene has CDR1 SGHDT and CDR2 YYEEEE. The CDR3 loop spans 15 amino acids. The CDR3 DNA reads TGTGCCAGCAGCTTTGGCAGGCACTATAATTCACCCCTCCACTTT. This translates into CASSFGRHYNSPLHF.

The chain uses TRBV5-4 and TRBJ2-5; D is unclear. Germline V gives CDR1 SGHNT, CDR2 YYREEE (reference sequence). The CDR3 contains 14 residues. Trimming cost V 5 bases and J 4 bases, with 15 bases left between them. This CDR3 is CASSSGAQPETQYF. Written as DNA, the CDR3 is TGTGCCAGCAGTTCAGGCGCGCAACCAGAGACCCAGTACTTC. The complete variable domain, with remaining parts taken from reference TRBV5-4 and TRBJ2-5, reads ETGVTQSPTHLIKTRGQQVTLRCSSQSGHNTVSWYQQALGQGPQFIFQYYREEENGRGNFPPRFSGLQFPNYSSELNVNALELDDSALYLCASSSGAQPETQYFGPGTRLLVL.

The rearrangement uses TRBV5-1 and TRBJ1-1, with TRBD1 matching 9 bases. The V gene's germline CDR1 is SGHRS and CDR2 YFSETQ. Trimming at V came to 4 bases and at J to 0 bases, leaving 4 bases not matched to a gene. The CDR3 totals 15 residues. The CDR3 region is CASSPGQGLNTEAFF. CDR3 DNA sequence: TGCGCCAGCAGCCCCGGACAGGGGTTGAACACTGAAGCTTTCTTT.

This chain joins TRBV6-6 and TRBJ1-4, with D possibly being TRBD1 (6 bases). Trimming removed 5 bases at V and 8 bases at J, with 18 bases between. The CDR3 is made up of 15 amino acids. Germline loops: CDR1 MNHNY, CDR2 SVGAGI (reference sequence). In nucleotides, the CDR3 is TGTGCCAGCAGTGACAGGCGGGGGCCGGAAGAAAAACTGTTTTTT. Its translation: CASSDRRGPEEKLFF.

This rearrangement joins TRBV5-1 to TRBJ1-4; D perhaps matches TRBD1 (5 bases). The germline gives CDR1 SGHRS, CDR2 YFSETQ. V was pared by 4 bases and J by 8 bases, with 15 bases between. The CDR3 sequence is 14 residues long. CDR3 residues: CASSKDGREEKLFF. The CDR3 DNA reads TGCGCCAGCAGCAAGGACGGCAGGGAAGAAAAACTGTTTTTT.

V and J are TRBV19 and TRBJ1-2; D not certain. V was clipped by 3 bases and J by 4 bases, with 18 bases between them. This CDR3 region has 16 residues. Germline CDR1 is LNHDA and CDR2 is SQIVND (reference sequence). The chain's CDR3 is CASSISNHRGGYGYTF. In DNA, the CDR3 is TGTGCCAGTAGTATCAGCAACCATCGGGGAGGCTATGGCTACACCTTC.

This rearrangement joins TRBV28 to TRBJ1-2; maybe TRBD1 (6 bases). The CDR3 is made up of 14 amino acids. Trimming left V 5 bases short and J 5 bases short, with 15 bases between. The germline V gene encodes CDR1 MDHEN and CDR2 SYDVKM. In nucleotides, the CDR3 is TGTGCCAGCAGTCTCGGTCGGACAGCTTATGGCTACACCTTC. Translation gives CASSLGRTAYGYTF.

The chain carries TRBV7-2 and TRBJ1-2; 8 bases are a match to TRBD1. The CDR3 covers 15 residues. Germline V gene sequence: CDR1 SGHTA, CDR2 FQGNSA. V lost 5 bases to trimming and J lost 5 bases; unmatched junction nucleotides: 10. The chain's CDR3 is CASSLRQGPLYGYTF. CDR3 sequence (DNA): TGTGCCAGCAGCCTCCGACAGGGGCCCCTGTATGGCTACACCTTC.

The V and J genes are TRBV6-1 and TRBJ1-2, with 12 positions matching TRBD1. Per germline, CDR1 MNHNS and CDR2 SASEGT. Trimming removed 2 bases from V and 7 bases from J; junction bases left unmatched: 5. This CDR3 has 15 amino acids. CDR3 in amino acids: CASSEWDRGLSGYTF. The CDR3 DNA reads TGTGCCAGCAGTGAATGGGACAGGGGGCTCTCTGGCTACACCTTC.

V usage is TRBV10-1 and J usage is TRBJ1-1, with 7 bases aligning to TRBD1. The junction had 6 bases not matched to a gene; V was cut back by 2 bases and J by 6 bases. The CDR3 sequence is 14 residues long. Germline CDR1 reads WNHNN; CDR2 reads SYGVQD (reference sequence). The CDR3: CASSEDRVAPEAFF. CDR3 DNA: TGCGCCAGCAGTGAGGACAGGGTGGCCCCTGAAGCTTTCTTT.

The V call is TRBV15, the J call TRBJ2-3; tentative D call: TRBD2 (5 bases). V dropped 1 base and J dropped 1 base, with 15 bases sitting between them. This CDR3 region has 17 residues. Germline lookup yields CDR1 LNHNV and CDR2 YYDKDF (reference sequence). The CDR3 loop is CATSRGHRLRRTDTQYF. The CDR3 DNA reads TGTGCCACCAGCAGAGGCCATCGACTACGTCGCACAGATACGCAGTATTTT.

The chain combines TRBV7-9 with TRBJ1-1, with a tentative D call TRBD1 (6 bases). The V gene lost 5 bases and the J gene lost 0 bases, with 13 bases spanning the gap. The germline V gene has CDR1 SEHNR and CDR2 FQNEAQ (reference sequence). This CDR3 has 15 residues. CDR3 amino acids: CASSPRGIMNTEAFF. In DNA form, the CDR3 reads TGTGCCAGCAGCCCAAGGGGGATTATGAACACTGAAGCTTTCTTT.

The gene calls are TRBV30 and TRBJ1-1; a possible D gene is TRBD1 (6 bases). The germline V and J ends were trimmed by 5 bases and 4 bases, with 23 bases remaining between them. The CDR3 is 16 amino acids. CDR1 GTSNPN and CDR2 SVGIG come from the germline V gene (reference sequence). The CDR3 bases are TGTGCCTGGGTGGTAACGAGGCTGAGGGGGGGCACTGAAGCTTTCTTT. Its protein product is CAWVVTRLRGGTEAFF.

The CDR3: CASSASYRGANYGYTF. The CDR3 nucleotides read TGTGCCAGCTCAGCGAGCTACAGGGGAGCTAACTATGGCTACACCTTC. The J gene is TRBJ1-2, the V gene TRBV18, with 7 nucleotides matching TRBD1. Germline assignment: CDR1 KGHSH and CDR2 LQKENI. Trimming cost V 5 bases and J 0 bases; bases outside gene matches: 9. This CDR3 is 16 amino acids long.

Here the CDR3 DNA reads TGCGCCAGCAGCCAAGAACAGGGTAGTGGGTCACCCCTCCACTTT. Amino acid sequence: CASSQEQGSGSPLHF. The V gene is TRBV4-1, the J gene TRBJ1-6, with D tentatively TRBD1 (6 bases). V lost 0 bases, J lost 10 bases, and 13 bases lay in between. The germline gives CDR1 MGHRA, CDR2 YSYEKL. This CDR3 has 15 residues.

V and J are TRBV7-2 and TRBJ2-2; D remains ambiguous. In germline, CDR1 is SGHTA, CDR2 FQGNSA. The CDR3 has 14 amino acids. Between the trimmed V and J ends, which lost 3 bases and 3 bases, there was a span of 8 bases. CDR3 DNA sequence: TGTGCCAGCAGCTTCTCTCGGGACACCGGGGAGCTGTTTTTT. Protein product: CASSFSRDTGELFF.

The chain links TRBV7-2 to TRBJ2-5; 8 nucleotides match TRBD1. Germline CDR1 and CDR2: SGHTA and FQGNSA. The V segment lost 6 bases and the J segment 5 bases; nucleotides outside the gene matches: 11. The CDR3 covers 15 residues. CDR3 sequence (DNA): TGTGCCAGCAGTCTAGGGGCAGGGGGCGGTGAGACCCAGTACTTC. This codes for CASSLGAGGGETQYF. The full variable domain, with the rest looked up from reference TRBV7-2 and TRBJ2-5, is GAGVSQSPSNKVTEKGKDVELRCDPISGHTALYWYRQSLGQGLEFLIYFQGNSAPDKSGLPSDRFSAERTGGSVSTLTIQRTQQEDSAVYLCASSLGAGGGETQYFGPGTRLLVL.

Comment on this clone: Other DNA variants within this sample encode the same CDR3. The rearrangement joins TRBV7-9 to TRBJ2-6; D not certain. Germline CDR1 and CDR2: SEHNR and FQNEAQ (reference sequence). The CDR3 spans 15 residues. The V end was cut by 5 bases, the J end by 1 base, with 9 bases between. CDR3 loop: CASSVSESGANVLTF. The DNA for the CDR3 is TGTGCCAGCAGCGTTAGTGAGTCTGGGGCCAACGTCCTGACTTTC.

The rearrangement links TRBV15 to TRBJ1-2; TRBD1 matches 8 bases. There are 15 residues in the CDR3. Looked up from germline, CDR1 is LNHNV and CDR2 is YYDKDF (reference sequence). V lost 4 bases, J lost 4 bases, and 8 bases stayed unmatched. This CDR3 is CATSKDREYIYGYTF. CDR3 nucleotides: TGTGCCACCAGCAAGGACAGGGAGTATATCTATGGCTACACCTTC.